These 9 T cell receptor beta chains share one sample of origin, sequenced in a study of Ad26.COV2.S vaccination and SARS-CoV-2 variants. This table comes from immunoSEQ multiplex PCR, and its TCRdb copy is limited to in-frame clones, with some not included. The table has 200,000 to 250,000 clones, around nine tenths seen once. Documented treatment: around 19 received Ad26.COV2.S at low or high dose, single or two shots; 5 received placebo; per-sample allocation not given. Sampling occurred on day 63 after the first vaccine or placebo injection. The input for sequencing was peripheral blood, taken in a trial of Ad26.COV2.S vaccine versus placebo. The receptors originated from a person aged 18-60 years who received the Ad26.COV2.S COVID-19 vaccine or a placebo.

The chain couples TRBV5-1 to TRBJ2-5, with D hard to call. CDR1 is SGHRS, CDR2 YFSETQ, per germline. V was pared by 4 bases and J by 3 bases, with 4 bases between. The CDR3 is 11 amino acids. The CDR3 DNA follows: TGCGCCAGCAGCGGAAAAGAGACCCAGTACTTC. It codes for CASSGKETQYF.

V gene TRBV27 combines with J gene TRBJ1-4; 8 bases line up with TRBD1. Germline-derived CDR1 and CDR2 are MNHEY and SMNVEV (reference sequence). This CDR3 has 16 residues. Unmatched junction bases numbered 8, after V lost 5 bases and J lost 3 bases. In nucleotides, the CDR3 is TGTGCCAGCAGTGGGAGACAGGGGCGCCCTAATGAAAAACTGTTTTTT. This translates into CASSGRQGRPNEKLFF.

The DNA for the CDR3 is TGTGCCAGCATTGCGGAAGGGGCCTACAATGAGCAGTTCTTC. Amino acid sequence: CASIAEGAYNEQFF. The chain joins TRBV27 to TRBJ2-1; TRBD1 might be the D (5 bases). V was trimmed by 7 bases and J by 2 bases, leaving 12 bases between them. The CDR3 extends over 14 amino acids. The germline V gene has CDR1 MNHEY and CDR2 SMNVEV (reference sequence).

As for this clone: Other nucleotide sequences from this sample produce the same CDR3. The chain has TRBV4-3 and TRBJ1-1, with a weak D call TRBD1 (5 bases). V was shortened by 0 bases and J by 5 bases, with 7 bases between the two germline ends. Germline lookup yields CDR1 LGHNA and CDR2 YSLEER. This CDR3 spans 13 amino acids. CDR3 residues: CASSQDRGTEAFF. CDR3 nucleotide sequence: TGCGCCAGCAGCCAAGATAGGGGAACTGAAGCTTTCTTT.

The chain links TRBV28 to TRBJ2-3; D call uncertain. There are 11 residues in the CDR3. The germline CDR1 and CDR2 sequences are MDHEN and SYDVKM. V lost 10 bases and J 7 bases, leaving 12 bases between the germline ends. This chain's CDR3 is CAIRRGNTQYF. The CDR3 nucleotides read TGTGCCATCCGCCGAGGAAATACGCAGTATTTT.

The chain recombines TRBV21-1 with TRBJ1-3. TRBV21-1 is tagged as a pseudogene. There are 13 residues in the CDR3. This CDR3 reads CASSERSGNTIYF. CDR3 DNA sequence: TGTGCCAGCAGCGAGCGCTCTGGAAACACCATATATTTT.

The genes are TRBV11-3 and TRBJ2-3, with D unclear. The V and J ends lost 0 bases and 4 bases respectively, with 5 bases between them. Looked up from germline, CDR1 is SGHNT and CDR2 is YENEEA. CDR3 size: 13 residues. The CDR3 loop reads CASSLEFADTQYF. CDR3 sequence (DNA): TGTGCCAGCAGCTTAGAGTTCGCAGATACGCAGTATTTT. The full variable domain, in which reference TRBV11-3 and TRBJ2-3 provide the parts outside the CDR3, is EAGVVQSPRYKIIEKKQPVAFWCNPISGHNTLYWYLQNLGQGPELLIRYENEEAVDDSQLPKDRFSAERLKGVDSTLKIQPAELGDSAVYLCASSLEFADTQYFGPGTRLTVL.

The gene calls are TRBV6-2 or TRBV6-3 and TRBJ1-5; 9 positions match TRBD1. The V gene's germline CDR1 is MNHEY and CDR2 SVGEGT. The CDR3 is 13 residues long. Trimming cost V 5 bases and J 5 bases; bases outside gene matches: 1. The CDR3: CASSTGGHQPQHF. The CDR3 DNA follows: TGTGCCAGCAGTACAGGGGGCCATCAGCCCCAGCATTTT.

The CDR3 spells CASSYQRIIGNQPQHF. CDR3 DNA: TGTGCCAGCAGTTACCAGCGGATTATAGGCAATCAGCCCCAGCATTTT. The rearrangement uses TRBV6-2 or TRBV6-3 and TRBJ1-5; D gene ambiguous. Per the germline V gene, CDR1 is MNHEY and CDR2 is SVGEGT. The CDR3 spans 16 residues. The germline V and J ends were trimmed by 2 bases and 2 bases, with 13 bases remaining between them.